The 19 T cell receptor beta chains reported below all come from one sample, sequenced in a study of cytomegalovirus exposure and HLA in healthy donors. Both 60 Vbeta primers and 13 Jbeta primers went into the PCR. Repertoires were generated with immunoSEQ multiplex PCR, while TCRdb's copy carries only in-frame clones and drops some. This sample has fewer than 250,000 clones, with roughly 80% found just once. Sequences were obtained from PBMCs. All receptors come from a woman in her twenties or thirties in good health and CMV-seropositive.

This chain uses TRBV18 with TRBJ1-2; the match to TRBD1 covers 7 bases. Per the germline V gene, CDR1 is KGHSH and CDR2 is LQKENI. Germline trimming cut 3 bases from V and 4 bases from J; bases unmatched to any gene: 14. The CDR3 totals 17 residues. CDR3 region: CASSPFKTGPVGYGYTF. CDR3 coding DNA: TGTGCCAGCTCACCGTTCAAGACAGGGCCGGTGGGCTATGGCTACACCTTC.

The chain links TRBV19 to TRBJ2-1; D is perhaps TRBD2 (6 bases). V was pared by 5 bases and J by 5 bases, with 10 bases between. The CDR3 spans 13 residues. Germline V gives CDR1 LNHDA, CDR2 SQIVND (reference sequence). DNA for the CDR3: TGTGCCAGTAGTTTGGGACTTAACAATGAGCAGTTCTTC. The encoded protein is CASSLGLNNEQFF.

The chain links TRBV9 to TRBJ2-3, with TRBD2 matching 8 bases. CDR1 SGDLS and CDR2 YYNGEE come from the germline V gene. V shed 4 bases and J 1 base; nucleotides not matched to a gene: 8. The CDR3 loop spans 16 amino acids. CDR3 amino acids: CASSFREGEGTDTQYF. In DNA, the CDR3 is TGTGCCAGCAGCTTCCGGGAGGGCGAGGGCACAGATACGCAGTATTTT.

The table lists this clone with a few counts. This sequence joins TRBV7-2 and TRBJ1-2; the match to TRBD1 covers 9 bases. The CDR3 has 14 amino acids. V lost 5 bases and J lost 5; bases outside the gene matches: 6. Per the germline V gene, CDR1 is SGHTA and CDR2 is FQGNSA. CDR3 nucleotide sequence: TGTGCCAGCAGCCTGGGACAGGGTGGTTATGGCTACACCTTC. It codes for CASSLGQGGYGYTF. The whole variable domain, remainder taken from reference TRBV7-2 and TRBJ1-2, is GAGVSQSPSNKVTEKGKDVELRCDPISGHTALYWYRQSLGQGLEFLIYFQGNSAPDKSGLPSDRFSAERTGGSVSTLTIQRTQQEDSAVYLCASSLGQGGYGYTFGSGTRLTVV.

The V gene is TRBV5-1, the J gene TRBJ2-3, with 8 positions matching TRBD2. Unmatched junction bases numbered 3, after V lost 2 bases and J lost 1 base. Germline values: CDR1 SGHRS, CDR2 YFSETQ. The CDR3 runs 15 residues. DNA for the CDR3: TGCGCCAGCAGCTTCGGACTAGCAGGCACAGATACGCAGTATTTT. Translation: CASSFGLAGTDTQYF.

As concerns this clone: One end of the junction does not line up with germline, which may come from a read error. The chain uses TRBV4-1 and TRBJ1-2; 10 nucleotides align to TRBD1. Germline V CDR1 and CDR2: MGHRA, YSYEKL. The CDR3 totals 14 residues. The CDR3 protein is CASLQMGQGISMAF. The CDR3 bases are TGCGCCAGCTTACAAATGGGACAGGGGATATCTATGGCCTTC.

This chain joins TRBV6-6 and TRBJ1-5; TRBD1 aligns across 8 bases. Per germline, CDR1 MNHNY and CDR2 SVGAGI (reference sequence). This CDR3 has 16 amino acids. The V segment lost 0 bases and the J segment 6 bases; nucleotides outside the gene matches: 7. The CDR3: CASSYSLGQGGQPQHF. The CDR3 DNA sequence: TGTGCCAGCAGTTACTCGTTAGGACAGGGTGGTCAGCCCCAGCATTTT.

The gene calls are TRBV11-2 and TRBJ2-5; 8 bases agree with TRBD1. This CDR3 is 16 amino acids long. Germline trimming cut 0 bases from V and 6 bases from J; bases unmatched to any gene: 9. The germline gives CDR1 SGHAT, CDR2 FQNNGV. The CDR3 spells CASSLDPPGGVKTQYF. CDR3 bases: TGTGCCAGCAGCTTAGACCCTCCAGGGGGCGTAAAGACCCAGTACTTC.

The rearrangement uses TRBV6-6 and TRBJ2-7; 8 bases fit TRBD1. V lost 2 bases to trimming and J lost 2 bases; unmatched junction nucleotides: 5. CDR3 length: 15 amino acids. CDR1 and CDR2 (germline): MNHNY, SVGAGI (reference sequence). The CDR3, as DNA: TGTGCCAGCAGTTACCAGGGACAGGTAACCTACGAGCAGTACTTC. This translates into CASSYQGQVTYEQYF.

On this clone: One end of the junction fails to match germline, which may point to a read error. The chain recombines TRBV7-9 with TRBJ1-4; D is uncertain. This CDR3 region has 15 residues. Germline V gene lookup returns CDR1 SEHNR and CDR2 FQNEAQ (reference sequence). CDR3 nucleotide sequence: TGTTCCAGCAGCCACACGCAACCGCCGGGTGAAAAACTGTTTTTT. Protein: CSSSHTQPPGEKLFF.

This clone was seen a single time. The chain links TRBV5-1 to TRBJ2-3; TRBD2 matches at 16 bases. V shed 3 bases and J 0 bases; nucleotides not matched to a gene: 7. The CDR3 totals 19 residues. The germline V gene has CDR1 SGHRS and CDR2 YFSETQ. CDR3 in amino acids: CASSSGLAGGLDSTDTQYF. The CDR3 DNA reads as TGCGCCAGCAGCTCGGGACTAGCGGGAGGGTTGGATAGCACAGATACGCAGTATTTT.

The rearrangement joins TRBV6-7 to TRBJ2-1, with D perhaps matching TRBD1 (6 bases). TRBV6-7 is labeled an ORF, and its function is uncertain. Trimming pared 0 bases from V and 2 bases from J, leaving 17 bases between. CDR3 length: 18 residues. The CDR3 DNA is TGTGCCAGCAGTTACTCGACCGACAGGACCCCTACCTACAATGAGCAGTTCTTC. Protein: CASSYSTDRTPTYNEQFF.

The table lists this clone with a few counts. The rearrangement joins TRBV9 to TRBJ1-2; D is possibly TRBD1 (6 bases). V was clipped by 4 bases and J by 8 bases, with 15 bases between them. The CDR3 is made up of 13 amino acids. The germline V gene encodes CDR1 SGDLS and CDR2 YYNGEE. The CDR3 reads CASSPDGGGGYTF. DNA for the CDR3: TGTGCCAGCAGCCCAGATGGGGGCGGAGGCTACACCTTC.

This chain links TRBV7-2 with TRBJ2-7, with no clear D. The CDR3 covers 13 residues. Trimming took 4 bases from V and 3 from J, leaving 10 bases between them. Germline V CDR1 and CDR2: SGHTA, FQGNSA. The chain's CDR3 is CASSSTPVYEQYF. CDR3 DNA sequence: TGTGCCAGCAGCTCGACTCCCGTCTACGAGCAGTACTTC.

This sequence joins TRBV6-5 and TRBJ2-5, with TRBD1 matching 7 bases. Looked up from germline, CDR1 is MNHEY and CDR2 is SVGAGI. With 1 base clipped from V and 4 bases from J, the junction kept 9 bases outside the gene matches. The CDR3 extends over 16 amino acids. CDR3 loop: CASSYLTDRAGETQYF. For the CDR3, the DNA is TGTGCCAGCAGTTACTTGACCGACAGGGCGGGAGAGACCCAGTACTTC.

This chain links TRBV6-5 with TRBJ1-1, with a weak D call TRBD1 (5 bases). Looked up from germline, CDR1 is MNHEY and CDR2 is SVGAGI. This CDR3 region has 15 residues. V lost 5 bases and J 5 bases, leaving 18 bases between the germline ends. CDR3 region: CASSVIRVGRTEAFF. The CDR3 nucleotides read TGTGCCAGCAGTGTCATCAGGGTAGGAAGGACTGAAGCTTTCTTT.

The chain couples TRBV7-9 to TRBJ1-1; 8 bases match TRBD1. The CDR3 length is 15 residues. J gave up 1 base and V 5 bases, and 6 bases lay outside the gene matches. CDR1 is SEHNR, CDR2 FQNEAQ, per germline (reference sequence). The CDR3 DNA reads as TGTGCCAGCAGCCCGCAGACAGGGGCGAACACTGAAGCTTTCTTT. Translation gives CASSPQTGANTEAFF.

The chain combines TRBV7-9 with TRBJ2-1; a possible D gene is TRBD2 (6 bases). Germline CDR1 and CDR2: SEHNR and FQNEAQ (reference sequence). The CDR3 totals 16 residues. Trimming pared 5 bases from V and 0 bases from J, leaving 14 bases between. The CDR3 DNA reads TGTGCCAGCAGCCCGCTCGCGGGATACTCCTACAATGAGCAGTTCTTC. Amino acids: CASSPLAGYSYNEQFF.

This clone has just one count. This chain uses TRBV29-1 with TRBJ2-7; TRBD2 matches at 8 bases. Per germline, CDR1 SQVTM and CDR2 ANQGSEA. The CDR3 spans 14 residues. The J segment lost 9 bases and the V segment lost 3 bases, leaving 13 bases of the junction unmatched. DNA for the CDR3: TGCAGCGTTGAGAGCGGCACTAGCGGCTTTGGGCAGTACTTC. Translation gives CSVESGTSGFGQYF.